The clone carrying this TCR beta chain was counted only a few times. This sample was included in a study of identical twins. From the 5' RACE reads, TCRdb called clonotypes with MiXCR, one entry per CDR3 protein. The sample carries about 220,000 distinct CDR3 sequences, roughly 7.5% recorded once. V lost 3 bases to trimming and J lost 2 bases, with 13 bases between them. The CDR3 consists of 15 residues. The germline gives CDR1 MGHRA, CDR2 YSYEKL. The same specimen was also included in a second study, on yellow fever vaccine responses in identical twins. That source notes: Twins reportedly had a vaccine T cell response that seemed partly convergent, partly personalized.

The source of this sequence is a woman aged 18-29 years in good health. Sequencing input: CD8+ T cells sorted from blood. This chain joins TRBV4-1 and TRBJ2-5, with D tentatively TRBD2 (6 bases). CDR3: CASSHTGLLQETQYF. The CDR3 nucleotides read TGCGCCAGCAGCCACACGGGACTCCTACAAGAGACCCAGTACTTC.